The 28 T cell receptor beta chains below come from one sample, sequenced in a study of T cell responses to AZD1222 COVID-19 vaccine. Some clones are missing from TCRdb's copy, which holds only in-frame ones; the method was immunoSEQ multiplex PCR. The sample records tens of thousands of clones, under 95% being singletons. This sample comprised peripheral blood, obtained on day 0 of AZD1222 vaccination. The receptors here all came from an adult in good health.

CDR3 bases: TGCGCCAGCAGCCAAAGCCTCGGGGCAGACTACGAGCAGTACTTC. Translation: CASSQSLGADYEQYF. The chain links TRBV4-3 to TRBJ2-7; either TRBD1 or TRBD2 may fit D (5 bases each). With 2 bases removed from V and 3 bases from J, the gap between germline ends came to 14 bases. Germline loops: CDR1 LGHNA, CDR2 YSLEER. This CDR3 has 15 residues.

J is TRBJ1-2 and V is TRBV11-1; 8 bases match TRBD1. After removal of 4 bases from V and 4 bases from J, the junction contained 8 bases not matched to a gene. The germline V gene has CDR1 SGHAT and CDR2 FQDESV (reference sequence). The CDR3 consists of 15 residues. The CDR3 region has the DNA TGTGCCAGCAGCTCTTTCGGACAGGGCGGCTATGGCTACACCTTC. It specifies CASSSFGQGGYGYTF.

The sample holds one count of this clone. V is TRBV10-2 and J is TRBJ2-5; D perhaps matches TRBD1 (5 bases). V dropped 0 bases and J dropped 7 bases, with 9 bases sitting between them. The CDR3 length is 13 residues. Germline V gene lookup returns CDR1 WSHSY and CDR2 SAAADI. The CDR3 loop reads CASSESTVWTQYF. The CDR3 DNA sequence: TGCGCCAGCAGTGAGTCGACAGTGTGGACCCAGTACTTC.

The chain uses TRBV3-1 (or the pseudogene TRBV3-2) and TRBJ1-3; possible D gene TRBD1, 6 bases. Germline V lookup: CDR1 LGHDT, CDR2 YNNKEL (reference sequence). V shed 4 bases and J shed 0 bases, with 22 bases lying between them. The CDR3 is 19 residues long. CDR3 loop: CASSRRRDTQSSSGNTIYF. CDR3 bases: TGTGCCAGCAGCCGCCGCCGGGACACCCAATCCAGCTCTGGAAACACCATATATTTT.

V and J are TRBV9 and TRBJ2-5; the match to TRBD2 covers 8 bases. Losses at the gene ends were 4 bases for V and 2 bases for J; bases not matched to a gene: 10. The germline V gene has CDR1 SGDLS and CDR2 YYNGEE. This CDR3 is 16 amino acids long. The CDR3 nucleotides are TGTGCCAGCAGCCCCCGGTCGGGGGGGCCACAAGAGACCCAGTACTTC. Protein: CASSPRSGGPQETQYF.

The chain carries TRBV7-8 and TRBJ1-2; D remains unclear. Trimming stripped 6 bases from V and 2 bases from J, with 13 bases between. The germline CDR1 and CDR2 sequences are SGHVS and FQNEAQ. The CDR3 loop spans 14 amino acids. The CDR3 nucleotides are TGTGCCAGCAGTCCCCTCGTCTTGAACTATGGCTACACCTTC. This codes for CASSPLVLNYGYTF.

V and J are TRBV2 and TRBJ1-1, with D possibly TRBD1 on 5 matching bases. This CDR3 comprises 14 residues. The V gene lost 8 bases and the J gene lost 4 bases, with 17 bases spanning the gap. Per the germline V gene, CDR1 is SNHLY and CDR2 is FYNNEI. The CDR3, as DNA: TGTGCCAGCTTCCGGGACTCTGTCTCCACTGAAGCTTTCTTT. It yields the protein CASFRDSVSTEAFF.

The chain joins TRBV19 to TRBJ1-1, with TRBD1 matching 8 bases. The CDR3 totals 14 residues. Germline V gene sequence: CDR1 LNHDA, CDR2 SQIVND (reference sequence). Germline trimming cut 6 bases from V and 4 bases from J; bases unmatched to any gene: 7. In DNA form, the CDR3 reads TGTGCCAGTAGCTACGACAGGGGAGGCACTGAAGCTTTCTTT. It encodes CASSYDRGGTEAFF.

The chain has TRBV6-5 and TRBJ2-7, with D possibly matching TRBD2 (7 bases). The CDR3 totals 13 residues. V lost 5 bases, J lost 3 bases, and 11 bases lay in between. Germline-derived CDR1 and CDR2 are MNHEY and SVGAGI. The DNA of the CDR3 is TGTGCCAGCAGTACTAGGGGGGGCTACGAGCAGTACTTC. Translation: CASSTRGGYEQYF.

In DNA form, the CDR3 reads TGTGCCAGTAGTCAGTCGATGGGGATCACTGAAGCTTTCTTT. Amino acid sequence: CASSQSMGITEAFF. This chain links TRBV19 with TRBJ1-1; D unclear. Per the germline V gene, CDR1 is LNHDA and CDR2 is SQIVND (reference sequence). The CDR3 covers 14 residues. The germline V and J ends were trimmed by 5 bases and 4 bases, with 14 bases remaining between them. Filled out from reference TRBV19 and TRBJ1-1, the complete variable domain reads DGGITQSPKYLFRKEGQNVTLSCEQNLNHDAMYWYRQDPGQGLRLIYYSQIVNDFQKGDIAEGYSVSREKKESFPLTVTSAQKNPTAFYLCASSQSMGITEAFFGQGTRLTVV.

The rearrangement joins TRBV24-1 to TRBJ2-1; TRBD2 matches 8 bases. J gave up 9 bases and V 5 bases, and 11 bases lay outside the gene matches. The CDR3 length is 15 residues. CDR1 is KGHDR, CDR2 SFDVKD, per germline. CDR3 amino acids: CATSAKVAGRGEQFF. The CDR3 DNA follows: TGTGCCACCAGTGCTAAGGTAGCGGGGAGGGGTGAGCAGTTCTTC.

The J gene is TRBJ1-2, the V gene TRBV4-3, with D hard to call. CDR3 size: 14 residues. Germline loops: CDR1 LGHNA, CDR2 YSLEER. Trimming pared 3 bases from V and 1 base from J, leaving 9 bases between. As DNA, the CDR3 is TGCGCCAGCAGCCACCAACACCTTAACTATGGCTACACCTTC. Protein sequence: CASSHQHLNYGYTF.

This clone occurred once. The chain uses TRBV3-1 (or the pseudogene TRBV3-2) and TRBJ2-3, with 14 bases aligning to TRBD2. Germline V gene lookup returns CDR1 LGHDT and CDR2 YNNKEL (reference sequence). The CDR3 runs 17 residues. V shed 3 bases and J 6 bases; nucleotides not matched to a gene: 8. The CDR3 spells CASSQAGLAGAVDTQYF. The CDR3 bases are TGTGCCAGCAGCCAGGCGGGACTAGCGGGGGCGGTTGATACGCAGTATTTT.

CDR3 sequence reads: CSVLARVYTEAFF. The DNA of the CDR3 is TGCAGCGTTCTTGCGAGGGTATACACTGAAGCTTTCTTT. The chain combines TRBV29-1 with TRBJ1-1, with D uncertain. Trimming removed 5 bases from V and 3 bases from J, with 13 bases in between. Germline V gene data show CDR1 as SQVTM and CDR2 as ANQGSEA. This CDR3 has 13 residues.

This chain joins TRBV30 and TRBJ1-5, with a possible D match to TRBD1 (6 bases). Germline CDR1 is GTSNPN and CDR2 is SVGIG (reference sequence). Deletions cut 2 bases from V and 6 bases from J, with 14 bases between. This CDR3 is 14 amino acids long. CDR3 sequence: CAWSPGHFGQPQHF. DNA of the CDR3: TGTGCCTGGAGTCCGGGACACTTTGGTCAGCCCCAGCATTTT.

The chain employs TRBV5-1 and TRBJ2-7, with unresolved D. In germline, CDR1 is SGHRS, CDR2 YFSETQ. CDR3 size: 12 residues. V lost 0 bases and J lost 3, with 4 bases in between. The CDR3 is CASSLANYEQYF. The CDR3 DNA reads TGCGCCAGCAGCTTGGCCAACTACGAGCAGTACTTC.

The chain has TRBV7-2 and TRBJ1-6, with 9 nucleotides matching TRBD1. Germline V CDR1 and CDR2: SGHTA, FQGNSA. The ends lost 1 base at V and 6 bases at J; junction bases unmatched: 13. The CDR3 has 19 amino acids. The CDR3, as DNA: TGTGCCAGCAGCTTAGACCCCAAGGGACAGGGTTTTTTTAATTCACCCCTCCACTTT. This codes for CASSLDPKGQGFFNSPLHF.

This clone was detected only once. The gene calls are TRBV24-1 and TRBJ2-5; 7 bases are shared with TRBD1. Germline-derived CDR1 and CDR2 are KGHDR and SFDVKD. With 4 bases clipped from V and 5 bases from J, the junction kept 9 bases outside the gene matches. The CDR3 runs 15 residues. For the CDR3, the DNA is TGTGCCACCAGTGACCCCGACAGGGAAGGTGAGACCCAGTACTTC. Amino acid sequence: CATSDPDREGETQYF.

The CDR3 sequence: CASSPVLAAGNTIYF. CDR3 in DNA: TGTGCCAGTAGTCCGGTCCTGGCAGCTGGAAACACCATATATTTT. The V and J genes are TRBV19 and TRBJ1-3; D not resolved. The V gene's germline CDR1 is LNHDA and CDR2 SQIVND (reference sequence). The length of the CDR3 is 15 residues. V lost 5 bases and J 2 bases, leaving 13 bases between the germline ends. Full variable domain (outside the CDR3, taken from reference TRBV19 and TRBJ1-3): DGGITQSPKYLFRKEGQNVTLSCEQNLNHDAMYWYRQDPGQGLRLIYYSQIVNDFQKGDIAEGYSVSREKKESFPLTVTSAQKNPTAFYLCASSPVLAAGNTIYFGEGSWLTVV.

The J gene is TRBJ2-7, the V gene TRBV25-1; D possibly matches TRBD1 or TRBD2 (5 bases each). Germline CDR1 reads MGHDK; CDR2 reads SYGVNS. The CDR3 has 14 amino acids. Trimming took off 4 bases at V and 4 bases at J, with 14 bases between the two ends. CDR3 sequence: CASSAGARRYEQYF. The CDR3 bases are TGTGCCAGCAGTGCCGGGGCTCGGCGGTACGAGCAGTACTTC.

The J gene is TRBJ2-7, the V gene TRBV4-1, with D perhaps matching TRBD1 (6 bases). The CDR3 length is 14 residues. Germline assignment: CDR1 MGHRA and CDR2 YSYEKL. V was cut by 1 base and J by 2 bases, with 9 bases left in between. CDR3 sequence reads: CASSQGQATYEQYF. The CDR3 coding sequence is TGCGCCAGCAGCCAAGGACAGGCGACCTACGAGCAGTACTTC.

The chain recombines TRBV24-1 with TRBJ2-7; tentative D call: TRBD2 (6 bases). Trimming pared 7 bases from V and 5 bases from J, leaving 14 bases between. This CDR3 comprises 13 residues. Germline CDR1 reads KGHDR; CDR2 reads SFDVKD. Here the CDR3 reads CATSRDSLDEQYF. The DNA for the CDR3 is TGTGCCACCAGCAGGGACTCCCTTGACGAGCAGTACTTC.

The CDR3 bases are TGTGCCAGCAGCTTGGCCCGGCTGATGAACTATGGCTACACCTTC. This codes for CASSLARLMNYGYTF. The V call is TRBV5-6, the J call TRBJ1-2; no reliable D call. The V gene lost 0 bases and the J gene lost 2 bases, with 11 bases spanning the gap. Germline CDR1 and CDR2: SGHDT and YYEEEE. The CDR3 sequence is 15 residues long.

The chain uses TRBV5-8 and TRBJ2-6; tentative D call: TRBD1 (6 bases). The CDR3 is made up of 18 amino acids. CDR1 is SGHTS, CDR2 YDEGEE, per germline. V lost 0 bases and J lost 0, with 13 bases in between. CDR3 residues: CASSLESTGSSGANVLTF. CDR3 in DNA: TGTGCCAGCAGCTTGGAATCAACAGGGAGCTCTGGGGCCAACGTCCTGACTTTC.

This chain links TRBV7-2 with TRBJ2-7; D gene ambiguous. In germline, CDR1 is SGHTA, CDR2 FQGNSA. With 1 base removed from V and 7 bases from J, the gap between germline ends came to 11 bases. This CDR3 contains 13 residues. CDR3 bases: TGTGCCAGCAGCTTAGAGACTTCAAGGGAGCAGTACTTC. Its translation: CASSLETSREQYF.

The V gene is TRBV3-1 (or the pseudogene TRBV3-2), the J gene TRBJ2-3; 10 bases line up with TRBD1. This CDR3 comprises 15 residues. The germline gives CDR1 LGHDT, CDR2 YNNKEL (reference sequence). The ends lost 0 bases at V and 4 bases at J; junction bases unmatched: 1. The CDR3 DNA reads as TGTGCCAGCAGCCAAGAGGGACAGGGGCCAGATACGCAGTATTTT. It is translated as CASSQEGQGPDTQYF.

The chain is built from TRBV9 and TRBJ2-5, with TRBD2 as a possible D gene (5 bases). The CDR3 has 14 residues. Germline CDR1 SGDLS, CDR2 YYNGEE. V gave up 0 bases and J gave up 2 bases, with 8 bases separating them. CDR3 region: CASSVAGSQETQYF. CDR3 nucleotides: TGTGCCAGCAGCGTAGCGGGATCACAAGAGACCCAGTACTTC. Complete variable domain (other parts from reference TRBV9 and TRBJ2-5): DSGVTQTPKHLITATGQRVTLRCSPRSGDLSVYWYQQSLDQGLQFLIQYYNGEERAKGNILERFSAQQFPDLHSELNLSSLELGDSALYFCASSVAGSQETQYFGPGTRLLVL.

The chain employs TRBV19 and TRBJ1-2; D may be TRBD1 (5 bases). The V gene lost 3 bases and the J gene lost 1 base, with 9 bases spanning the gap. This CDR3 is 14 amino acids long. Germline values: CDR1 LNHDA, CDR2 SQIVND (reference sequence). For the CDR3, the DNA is TGTGCCAGTAGTATGCAGGGTTATAACTATGGCTACACCTTC. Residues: CASSMQGYNYGYTF.